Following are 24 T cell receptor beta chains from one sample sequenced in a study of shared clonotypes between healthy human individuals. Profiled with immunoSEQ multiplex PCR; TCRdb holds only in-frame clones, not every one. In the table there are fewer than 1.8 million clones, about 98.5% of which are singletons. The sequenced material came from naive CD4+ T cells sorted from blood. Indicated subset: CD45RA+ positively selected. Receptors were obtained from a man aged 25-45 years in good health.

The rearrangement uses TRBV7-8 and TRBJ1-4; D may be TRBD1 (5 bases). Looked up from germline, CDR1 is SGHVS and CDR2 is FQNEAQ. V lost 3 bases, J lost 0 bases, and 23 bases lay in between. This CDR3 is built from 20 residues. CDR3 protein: CASSFDPQGKGGATNEKLFF. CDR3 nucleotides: TGTGCCAGCAGCTTCGACCCCCAGGGAAAAGGAGGAGCAACTAATGAAAAACTGTTTTTT.

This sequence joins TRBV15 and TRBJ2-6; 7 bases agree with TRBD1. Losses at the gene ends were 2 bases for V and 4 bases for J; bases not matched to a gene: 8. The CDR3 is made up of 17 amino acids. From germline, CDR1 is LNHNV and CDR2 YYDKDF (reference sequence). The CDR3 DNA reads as TGTGCCACCAGCAGAAAGATGACAGGGACCGGGGCCAACGTCCTGACTTTC. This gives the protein CATSRKMTGTGANVLTF.

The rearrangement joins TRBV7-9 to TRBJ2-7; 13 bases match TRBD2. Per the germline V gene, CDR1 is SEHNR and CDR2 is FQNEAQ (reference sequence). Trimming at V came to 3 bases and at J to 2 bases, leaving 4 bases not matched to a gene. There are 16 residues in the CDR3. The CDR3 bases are TGTGCCAGCAGCTTGGGACTAGCGGGGTATACCTACGAGCAGTACTTC. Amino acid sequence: CASSLGLAGYTYEQYF.

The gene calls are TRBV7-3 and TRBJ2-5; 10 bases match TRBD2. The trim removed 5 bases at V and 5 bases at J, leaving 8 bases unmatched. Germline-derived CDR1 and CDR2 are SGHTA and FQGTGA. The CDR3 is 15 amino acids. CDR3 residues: CASSPSGRAEETQYF. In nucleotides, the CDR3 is TGTGCCAGCAGCCCGAGCGGGAGGGCCGAGGAGACCCAGTACTTC.

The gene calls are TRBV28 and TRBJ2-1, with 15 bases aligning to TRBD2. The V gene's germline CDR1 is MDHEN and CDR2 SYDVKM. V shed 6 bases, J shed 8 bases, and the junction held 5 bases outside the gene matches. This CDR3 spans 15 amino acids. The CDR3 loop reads CASRKGLAGGDEQFF. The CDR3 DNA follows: TGTGCCAGCAGAAAGGGACTAGCGGGAGGAGATGAGCAGTTCTTC.

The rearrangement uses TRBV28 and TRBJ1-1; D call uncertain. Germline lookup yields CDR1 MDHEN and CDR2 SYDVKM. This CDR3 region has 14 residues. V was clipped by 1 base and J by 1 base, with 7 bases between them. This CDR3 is CASSLLAANTEAFF. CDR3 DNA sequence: TGTGCCAGCAGTTTATTGGCCGCGAACACTGAAGCTTTCTTT. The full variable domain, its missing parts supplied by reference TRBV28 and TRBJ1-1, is DVKVTQSSRYLVKRTGEKVFLECVQDMDHENMFWYRQDPGLGLRLIYFSYDVKMKEKGDIPEGYSVSREKKERFSLILESASTNQTSMYLCASSLLAANTEAFFGQGTRLTVV.

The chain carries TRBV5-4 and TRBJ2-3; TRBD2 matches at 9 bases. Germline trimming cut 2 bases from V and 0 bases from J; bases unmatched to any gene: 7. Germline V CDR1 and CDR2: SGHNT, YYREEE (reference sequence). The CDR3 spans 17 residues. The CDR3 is CASSFGTSSLSTDTQYF. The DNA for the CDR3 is TGTGCCAGCAGCTTCGGGACTAGCTCCCTTAGCACAGATACGCAGTATTTT.

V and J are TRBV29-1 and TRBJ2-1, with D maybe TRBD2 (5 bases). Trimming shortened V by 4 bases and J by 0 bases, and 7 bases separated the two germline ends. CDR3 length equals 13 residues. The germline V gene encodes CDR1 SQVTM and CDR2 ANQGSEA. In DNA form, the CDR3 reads TGCAGCGTTGTGGGAGTCTCCTACAATGAGCAGTTCTTC. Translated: CSVVGVSYNEQFF.

The CDR3 DNA reads TGTGCCAGCAGCTCTCGGACTGTCGAGCAGTACTTC. It is translated as CASSSRTVEQYF. The chain uses TRBV28 and TRBJ2-7; weak D call: TRBD2 (5 bases). Germline-derived CDR1 and CDR2 are MDHEN and SYDVKM. The CDR3 spans 12 residues. V lost 6 bases and J 6 bases, leaving 12 bases between the germline ends. The full variable domain, in which reference TRBV28 and TRBJ2-7 provide the parts outside the CDR3, is DVKVTQSSRYLVKRTGEKVFLECVQDMDHENMFWYRQDPGLGLRLIYFSYDVKMKEKGDIPEGYSVSREKKERFSLILESASTNQTSMYLCASSSRTVEQYFGPGTRLTVT.

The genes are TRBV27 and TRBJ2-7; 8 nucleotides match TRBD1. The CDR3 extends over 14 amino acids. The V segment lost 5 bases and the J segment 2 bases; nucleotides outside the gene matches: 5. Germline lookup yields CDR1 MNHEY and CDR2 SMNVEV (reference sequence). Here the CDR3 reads CASSARGRPYEQYF. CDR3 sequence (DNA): TGTGCCAGCAGTGCCAGGGGGCGCCCCTACGAGCAGTACTTC.

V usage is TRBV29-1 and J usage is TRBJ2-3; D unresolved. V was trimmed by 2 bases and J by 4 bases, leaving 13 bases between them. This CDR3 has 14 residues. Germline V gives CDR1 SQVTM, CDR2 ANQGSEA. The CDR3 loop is CSVELFWAPDTQYF. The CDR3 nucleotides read TGCAGCGTTGAACTGTTCTGGGCCCCAGATACGCAGTATTTT.

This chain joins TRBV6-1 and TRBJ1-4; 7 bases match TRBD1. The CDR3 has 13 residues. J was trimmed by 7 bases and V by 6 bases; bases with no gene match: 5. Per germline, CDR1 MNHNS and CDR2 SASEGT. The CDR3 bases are TGTGCCAGCAGGGGGACAGCCCTTGAAAAACTGTTTTTT. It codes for CASRGTALEKLFF.

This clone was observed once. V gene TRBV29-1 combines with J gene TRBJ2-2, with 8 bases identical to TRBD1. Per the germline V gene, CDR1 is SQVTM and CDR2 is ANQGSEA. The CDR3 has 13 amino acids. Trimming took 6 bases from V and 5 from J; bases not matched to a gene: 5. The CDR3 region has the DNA TGCAGCGTCGCTACAGGGGGGACCGGGGAGCTGTTTTTT. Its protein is CSVATGGTGELFF.

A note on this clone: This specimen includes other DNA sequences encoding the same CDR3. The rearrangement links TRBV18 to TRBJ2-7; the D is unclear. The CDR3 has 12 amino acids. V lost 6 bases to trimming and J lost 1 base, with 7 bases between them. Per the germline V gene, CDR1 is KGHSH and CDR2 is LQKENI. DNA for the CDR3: TGTGCCAGCTCGCCGGATTCCTACGAGCAGTACTTC. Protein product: CASSPDSYEQYF.

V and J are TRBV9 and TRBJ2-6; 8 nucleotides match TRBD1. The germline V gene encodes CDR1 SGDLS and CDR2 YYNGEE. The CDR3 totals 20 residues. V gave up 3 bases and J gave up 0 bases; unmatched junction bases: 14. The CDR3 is CASSASSVGTGVSGANVLTF. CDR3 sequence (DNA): TGTGCCAGCAGCGCCTCGTCTGTGGGGACAGGAGTCTCTGGGGCCAACGTCCTGACTTTC.

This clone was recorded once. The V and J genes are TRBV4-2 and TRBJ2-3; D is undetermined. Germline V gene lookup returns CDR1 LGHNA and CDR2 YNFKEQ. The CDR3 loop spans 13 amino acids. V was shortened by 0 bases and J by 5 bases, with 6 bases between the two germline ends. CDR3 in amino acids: CASSQDTIDTQYF. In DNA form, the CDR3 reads TGTGCCAGCAGCCAAGACACCATAGATACGCAGTATTTT.

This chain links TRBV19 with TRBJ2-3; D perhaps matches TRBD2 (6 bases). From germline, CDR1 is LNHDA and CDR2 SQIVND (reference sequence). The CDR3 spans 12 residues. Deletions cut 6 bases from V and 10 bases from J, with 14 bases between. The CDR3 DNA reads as TGTGCCAGTAGCCTCATGGGGGAGGCGCAGTATTTT. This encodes CASSLMGEAQYF.

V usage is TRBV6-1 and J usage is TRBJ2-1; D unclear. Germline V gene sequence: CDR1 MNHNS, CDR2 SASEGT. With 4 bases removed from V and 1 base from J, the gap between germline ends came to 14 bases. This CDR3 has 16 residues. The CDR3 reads CASSGGPIGSYNEQFF. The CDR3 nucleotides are TGTGCCAGCAGTGGTGGGCCAATTGGTTCCTACAATGAGCAGTTCTTC.

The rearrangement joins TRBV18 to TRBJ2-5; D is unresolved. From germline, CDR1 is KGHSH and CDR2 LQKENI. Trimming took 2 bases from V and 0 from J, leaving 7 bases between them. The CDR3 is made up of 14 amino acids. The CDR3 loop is CASSPYEYQETQYF. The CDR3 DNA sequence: TGTGCCAGCTCACCATACGAGTACCAAGAGACCCAGTACTTC.

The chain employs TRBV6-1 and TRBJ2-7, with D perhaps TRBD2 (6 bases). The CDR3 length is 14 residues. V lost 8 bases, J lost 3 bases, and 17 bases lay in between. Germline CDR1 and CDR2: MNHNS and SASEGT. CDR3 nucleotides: TGTGCCAGCTCCCTTGACGGGCGGGACTACGAGCAGTACTTC. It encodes CASSLDGRDYEQYF.

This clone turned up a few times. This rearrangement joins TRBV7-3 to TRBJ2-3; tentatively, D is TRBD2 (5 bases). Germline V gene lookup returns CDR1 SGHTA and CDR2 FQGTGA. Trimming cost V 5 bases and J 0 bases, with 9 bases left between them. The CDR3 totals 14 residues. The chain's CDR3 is CASSPGGSTDTQYF. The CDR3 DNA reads TGTGCCAGCAGCCCGGGCGGGAGCACAGATACGCAGTATTTT.

The CDR3 nucleotides read TGTGCCAGCTTTGGGGGTAGGTCCTACGAGCAGTACTTC. The encoded protein is CASFGGRSYEQYF. The chain uses TRBV5-6 and TRBJ2-7, with D perhaps assigned TRBD1 or TRBD2 (5 bases each). The V end was cut by 7 bases, the J end by 1 base, with 12 bases between. This CDR3 has 13 amino acids. Germline V CDR1 and CDR2: SGHDT, YYEEEE.

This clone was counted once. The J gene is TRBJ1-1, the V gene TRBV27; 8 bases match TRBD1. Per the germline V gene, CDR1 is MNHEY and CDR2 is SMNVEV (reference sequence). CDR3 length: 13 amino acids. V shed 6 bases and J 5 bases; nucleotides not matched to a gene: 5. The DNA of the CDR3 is TGTGCCAGCAGGGACAGGGTGGGGACTGAAGCTTTCTTT. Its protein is CASRDRVGTEAFF.

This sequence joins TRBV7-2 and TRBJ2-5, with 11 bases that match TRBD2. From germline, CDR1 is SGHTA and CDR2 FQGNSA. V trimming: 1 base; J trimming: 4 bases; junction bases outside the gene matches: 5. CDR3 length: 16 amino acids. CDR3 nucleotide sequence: TGTGCCAGCAGCTTAGTAGGGACTAGCGGTGCAGAGACCCAGTACTTC. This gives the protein CASSLVGTSGAETQYF.